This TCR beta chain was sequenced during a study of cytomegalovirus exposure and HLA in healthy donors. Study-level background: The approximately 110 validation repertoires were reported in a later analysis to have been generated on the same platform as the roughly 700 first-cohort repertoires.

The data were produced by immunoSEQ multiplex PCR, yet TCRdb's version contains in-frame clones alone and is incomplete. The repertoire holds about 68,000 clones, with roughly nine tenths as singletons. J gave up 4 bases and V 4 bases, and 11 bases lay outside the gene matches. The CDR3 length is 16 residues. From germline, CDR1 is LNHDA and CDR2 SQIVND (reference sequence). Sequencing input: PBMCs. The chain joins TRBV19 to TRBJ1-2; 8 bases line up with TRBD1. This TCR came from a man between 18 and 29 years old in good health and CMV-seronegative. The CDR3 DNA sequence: TGTGCCAGTAGTACCCGCCGAGGGACAGGCTCCTATGGCTACACCTTC. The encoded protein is CASSTRRGTGSYGYTF.